This TCR beta chain came from a study of immune cell composition in non-small cell lung cancer. The study's findings and limits: Squamous carcinomas (approximately 75%) more often had tumour-associated clones >0.5% than adenocarcinomas (roughly 33%). Top 10 clone scores and clonality were higher in squamous than adenocarcinoma.

Using immunoSEQ multiplex PCR, the repertoire was profiled, and TCRdb retains in-frame clones only, with some absent. The top ten hold roughly a tenth of the sample, which has around 2,000 clones, over 70% seen once. A note on this clone: Antigen specificity is unknown.

Template was genomic DNA from frozen, unsorted single-cell suspensions. The sequence was collected from a human donor with non-small cell lung cancer. The specimen sequenced was lung tumor tissue.

Here the CDR3 DNA reads TGTGCCAGCAGCTTGACAGGGGCCCTCGGCGGGGAGCTGTTTTTT. It is translated as CASSLTGALGGELFF. The rearrangement links TRBV7-3 to TRBJ2-2, with 8 bases fitting TRBD1. CDR1 SGHTA and CDR2 FQGTGA come from the germline V gene. With 3 bases clipped from V and 7 bases from J, the junction kept 7 bases outside the gene matches. The CDR3 sequence is 15 residues long. Full variable domain (outside the CDR3, taken from reference TRBV7-3 and TRBJ2-2): GAGVSQTPSNKVTEKGKYVELRCDPISGHTALYWYRQSLGQGPEFLIYFQGTGAADDSGLPNDRFFAVRPEGSVSTLKIQRTERGDSAVYLCASSLTGALGGELFFGEGSRLTVL.